This TCR beta chain appears in the sequencing data of a study of blood T cell repertoires in COVID-19. Study details: The origin of the acute and convalescent COVID-19 samples was the United States, Italy and Spain.

The study counted Cohort 3 donors as recovered given two negative PCRs, clearance, or symptom resolution. The table came from immunoSEQ multiplex PCR; TCRdb's copy has only in-frame clones and leaves some out. This sample carries roughly 200,000 clones, more than 70% of them seen once, and the ten largest clones take more than 5%. The CDR3 has 12 residues. V lost 6 bases to trimming and J lost 5 bases, with 10 bases between them. Germline V gives CDR1 SNHLY, CDR2 FYNNEI. The sequencing input was PBMCs or T cells enriched from blood (not recorded which). This TCR came from a man aged 35 to 55 who had recovered from COVID-19. V gene TRBV2 combines with J gene TRBJ1-1; D gene ambiguous. DNA for the CDR3: TGTGCCAGCAGGATCGGGTGGACTGAAGCTTTCTTT. Encoded protein: CASRIGWTEAFF.